This T cell receptor beta chain appears in the sequencing data of a study of blood T cell repertoires in COVID-19. Study-wide background: The samples span acute and convalescent COVID-19 from the United States, Italy and Spain. PBMCs, B-cell-depleted T cells, or T cells were the source of the cDNA or gDNA that made up the material.

How the authors handled the data: Amplifying reference gene primers gave estimates of nucleated cell counts. The repertoire was sequenced with immunoSEQ multiplex PCR; TCRdb's copy has only in-frame clones and lacks some. V, J and clone size derive from that table, while D and trimming were established from the DNA sequence. Of just under 150,000 clones detected, roughly 82% appear once; the ten largest clones hold approximately 4.6%. Trimming took 0 bases from V and 4 from J; bases not matched to a gene: 5. Germline V gene lookup returns CDR1 WSHSY and CDR2 SAAADI. CDR3 size: 16 residues. Sequenced: peripheral blood. The receptor comes from a human donor in a cohort sampled during active COVID-19. The V and J genes are TRBV10-2 and TRBJ1-2; 10 bases are shared with TRBD1. Here the CDR3 reads CASSESGDRGLYGYTF. CDR3 nucleotide sequence: TGCGCCAGCAGTGAGTCGGGGGACAGGGGACTCTATGGCTACACCTTC.